This is a list of T cell receptor beta chains from one sample in a study of T cell responses to AZD1222 COVID-19 vaccine. Libraries were prepared by immunoSEQ multiplex PCR; TCRdb keeps only in-frame clonotypes and omits some of them. The sample has about 100,000 clones; 87% are singletons. The material sequenced was peripheral blood, taken on day 0 of AZD1222 vaccination. The source is an adult in good health. The CDR3 runs from the conserved cysteine through the conserved F or W. A D gene is named only where the DNA matches it firmly. Size is stated for part of the rows, as once, few or many counts, or as a class when the clone is expanded.

V gene	clone size	D gene	J gene	CDR3 DNA	CDR3 protein
TRBV7-9	-	-	TRBJ2-5	TGTGCCAGCAGCTTAGAGTCTAGATGGGAGACCCAGTACTTC	CASSLESRWETQYF
TRBV3-1/TRBV3-2	-	-	TRBJ2-1	TGTGCCAGCAGCCAAGATCTCGGGCGAAGCGATGAGCAGTTCTTC	CASSQDLGRSDEQFF
TRBV12-5	-	-	TRBJ1-2	TGTGCTAGTGGAGCTACGGGGTACTATGGCTACACCTTC	CASGATGYYGYTF
TRBV30	-	-	TRBJ1-5	TGTGCCTGGAGTGGAAGATCCAGCAATCAGCCCCAGCATTTT	CAWSGRSSNQPQHF
TRBV30	-	TRBD1	TRBJ1-2	TGTGCCTGGAGACCCAGGGGGGAAAATGGCTACACCTTC	CAWRPRGENGYTF
TRBV28	-	TRBD1	TRBJ2-7	TGTGCCAGCAGTCCGGGACAGACTTACGAGCAGTACTTC	CASSPGQTYEQYF
TRBV10-3	-	-	TRBJ1-2	TGTGCCATCAGGCCTGAGGGGGGAGAAAAGGGCTACACCTTC	CAIRPEGGEKGYTF
TRBV28	-	TRBD1	TRBJ1-1	TGTGCCAGCAGCGGGACAGCACTCGGGGCTTTCTTT	CASSGTALGAFF
TRBV6-1	-	TRBD1	TRBJ1-5	TGTGCCAGCAGTGAGGACAGGGGGTCGGTTTTTCTTAGCAATCAGCCCCAGCATTTT	CASSEDRGSVFLSNQPQHF
TRBV9	-	-	TRBJ1-1	TGTGCCAGCAGCGTAGGTAGGGGGGCAGGGACTGAAGCTTTCTTT	CASSVGRGAGTEAFF
TRBV6-4	-	-	TRBJ1-6	TGTGCCAGCAGTGACTCGACAAATTCACCCCTCCACTTT	CASSDSTNSPLHF
TRBV5-4	-	-	TRBJ2-5	TGTGCCAGCAGCTTGACAGAGACCCAGTACTTC	CASSLTETQYF
TRBV28	-	TRBD1	TRBJ1-6	TGTGCCAGCAGTCCGGGACAGATTAATTCACCCCTCCACTTT	CASSPGQINSPLHF
TRBV28	-	TRBD2	TRBJ2-1	TGTGCCAGCAGTGGACTAGCAAATGAGCAGTTCTTC	CASSGLANEQFF
TRBV27	-	-	TRBJ1-6	TGTGCCAGCAGTTTATTGGGCGGTTCTTCACCCCTCCACTTT	CASSLLGGSSPLHF
TRBV5-6	few	-	TRBJ1-4	TGTGCCAGCAGCTTTGATCCAGAATCAGCAACTAATGAAAAACTGTTTTTT	CASSFDPESATNEKLFF
TRBV7-9	-	TRBD1	TRBJ1-1	TGTGCCAGCAGCCCCTGGGGACAGGGAAGCACTGAAGCTTTCTTT	CASSPWGQGSTEAFF
TRBV9	-	TRBD1	TRBJ1-1	TGTGCCAGCAGCGTGGGGACAGGCGGGTACACTGAAGCTTTCTTT	CASSVGTGGYTEAFF
TRBV29-1	-	-	TRBJ2-7	TGCAGCGTTTCAGGTGTTGCATACGGCTCCTACGAGCAGTACTTC	CSVSGVAYGSYEQYF
TRBV29-1	-	-	TRBJ2-2	TGCAGCGTAGGGGATGGGGACACCGGGGAGCTGTTTTTT	CSVGDGDTGELFF
TRBV18	-	-	TRBJ1-5	TGTGCCAGCTCACCTGAAGGGCAGCCCCAGCATTTT	CASSPEGQPQHF
TRBV7-9	-	-	TRBJ1-2	TGTGCCAGCAGCCCAAATACCGGAACTACTAACTATGGCTACACCTTC	CASSPNTGTTNYGYTF
TRBV4-1	-	-	TRBJ1-6	TGCGCCAGCAGCCAACGTAGGACCGGAGGGGGAGTTAGTGGTTCACCCCTCCACTTT	CASSQRRTGGGVSGSPLHF
TRBV5-6	-	-	TRBJ2-2	TGTGCCAGCAGCTTGGTACAGCACACCGGGGAGCTGTTTTTT	CASSLVQHTGELFF
TRBV18	-	-	TRBJ2-1	TGTGCCAGCTCGATTGACTATTCCAAGTTAAATGAGCAGTTCTTC	CASSIDYSKLNEQFF
TRBV7-9	-	TRBD2	TRBJ2-7	TGTGCCAGCAGCTACCCGGGGGGGCTCGGGGACGAGCAGTACTTC	CASSYPGGLGDEQYF
TRBV5-1	-	-	TRBJ2-6	TGCGCCAGCAGTTCGGACCCCGCAGTCGGGGCCAACGTCCTGACTTTC	CASSSDPAVGANVLTF
TRBV2	-	TRBD2	TRBJ2-7	TGTGCCAGCAGTCGCACTAGCGGGAGATGGGAGCAGTACTTC	CASSRTSGRWEQYF
TRBV6-5	-	TRBD2	TRBJ2-7	TGTGCCAGCAGAGCGGGAAACAGCTACGAGCAGTACTTC	CASRAGNSYEQYF
TRBV7-9	-	-	TRBJ2-3	TGTGCCAGCAGCTTATACACAGATACGCAGTATTTT	CASSLYTDTQYF
TRBV9	-	-	TRBJ2-2	TGTGCCAGCAGCCCTATGACCGGGGAGCTGTTTTTT	CASSPMTGELFF
TRBV19	-	-	TRBJ2-7	TGTGCCAGTAGTAGTCAAGGGCGGACGGGCGAGCAGTACTTC	CASSSQGRTGEQYF
TRBV27	-	-	TRBJ1-1	TGTGCCAGCAGTTACGGCTCCGCTATGAACACTGAAGCTTTCTTT	CASSYGSAMNTEAFF
TRBV9	-	-	TRBJ2-5	TGTGCCAGCAGCGACGGGACACCCCAAGAGACCCAGTACTTC	CASSDGTPQETQYF
TRBV10-3	-	TRBD1	TRBJ1-1	TGTGCCATCGGGATGGGACAGGGGAACACTGAAGCTTTCTTT	CAIGMGQGNTEAFF
TRBV3-1/TRBV3-2	-	TRBD2	TRBJ2-1	TGTGCCAGCAGCCCCCCGGCTAGCGGGCTATACAATGAGCAGTTCTTC	CASSPPASGLYNEQFF
TRBV28	-	-	TRBJ1-3	TGTGCCAGCAGTTTTTTCCTTCGGTTGGGGGGAAGCTCTGGAAACACCATATATTTT	CASSFFLRLGGSSGNTIYF
TRBV5-1	-	TRBD2	TRBJ2-7	TGCGCCAGCAGTCGCGGACTAGCGGGATCCTCCTACGAGCAGTACTTC	CASSRGLAGSSYEQYF
TRBV19	-	-	TRBJ1-6	TGTGCCAGTAGTAGCTATAATTCACCCCTCCACTTT	CASSSYNSPLHF
TRBV19	-	-	TRBJ1-1	TGTGCCAGTAGTATAGCGGTCGCAGGGGATTTCACTGAAGCTTTCTTT	CASSIAVAGDFTEAFF
TRBV10-1	-	TRBD2	TRBJ2-5	TGCGCCAGCGGGACCGGGGGGAGCCAAGAGACCCAGTACTTC	CASGTGGSQETQYF
TRBV6-1	-	TRBD2	TRBJ2-5	TGTGCCAGCAGTGAGGGCGGGGGGGCGTCGGAGACCCAGTACTTC	CASSEGGGASETQYF
TRBV19	-	-	TRBJ1-1	TGTGCCAGCCTTGGAGGGACCACTGAAGCTTTCTTT	CASLGGTTEAFF
TRBV11-2	few	-	TRBJ2-2	TGTGCCAGCAGCTTAGAAGGAGTGGGGGCGAACACCGGGGAGCTGTTTTTT	CASSLEGVGANTGELFF
TRBV5-4	-	-	TRBJ2-5	TGTGCCAGCAGCTTTATAGGGGGGATCCAAGAGACCCAGTACTTC	CASSFIGGIQETQYF
TRBV19	-	-	TRBJ2-2	TGTGCCAGTAGTATAGTGCTGGGGGCGAACACCGGGGAGCTGTTTTTT	CASSIVLGANTGELFF